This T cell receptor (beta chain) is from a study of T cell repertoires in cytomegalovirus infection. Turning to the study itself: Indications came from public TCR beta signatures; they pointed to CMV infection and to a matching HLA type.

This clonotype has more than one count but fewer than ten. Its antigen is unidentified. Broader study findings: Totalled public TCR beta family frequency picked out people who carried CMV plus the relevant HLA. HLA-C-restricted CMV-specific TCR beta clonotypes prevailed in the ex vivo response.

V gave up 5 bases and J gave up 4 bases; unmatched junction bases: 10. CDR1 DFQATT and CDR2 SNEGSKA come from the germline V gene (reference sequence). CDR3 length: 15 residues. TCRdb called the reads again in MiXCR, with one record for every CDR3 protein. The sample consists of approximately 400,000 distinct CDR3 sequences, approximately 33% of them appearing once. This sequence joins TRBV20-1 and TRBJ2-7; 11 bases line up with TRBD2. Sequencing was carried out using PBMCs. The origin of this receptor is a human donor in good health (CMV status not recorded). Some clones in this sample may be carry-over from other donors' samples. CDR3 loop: CSAPKGLAEPYEQYF. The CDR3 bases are TGCAGTGCTCCGAAGGGACTAGCGGAACCTTACGAGCAGTACTTC.